The TCR beta chain described here comes from a study of blood T cell repertoires in COVID-19. Overall study: Sites across the United States, Italy and Spain contributed samples from acute and convalescent COVID-19. The analysed material was cDNA or gDNA that came from T cells, B-cell-depleted T cells, or PBMCs.

Clones were read by immunoSEQ multiplex PCR, and TCRdb kept only the in-frame ones, dropping some. The data hold more than 250,000 clones, with approximately 88% observed a single time. While infection was still active, Seattle patients were enrolled and then followed longitudinally. The CDR3 sequence is 15 residues long. Germline assignment: CDR1 MNHNS and CDR2 SASEGT. The V end was cut by 1 base, the J end by 3 bases, with 12 bases between. Sequenced input: peripheral blood. The sequence derives from a woman in her 30s with COVID-19, enrolled during active disease. The chain is built from TRBV6-1 and TRBJ1-2, with a weak D call TRBD1 (6 bases). In nucleotides, the CDR3 is TGTGCCAGCAGTGAAGGGGGGGGCGAGGACTATGGCTACACCTTC. It specifies CASSEGGGEDYGYTF.